This T cell receptor beta chain was profiled in a study of T-cell reconstitution after alpha-beta-depleted transplantation in children. Study-wide findings and caveats: Counts and diversity of T cells one year after transplant came mostly from newly produced T cells.

The TCRbeta library incorporated unique molecular identifiers. TCRdb itself ran the PCR reads through MiXCR, one entry per CDR3 protein. Found here are fewer than 550,000 distinct CDR3 sequences, roughly 11% of them singletons; the top ten hold 14%. About this clonotype: Its target is unknown.

This CDR3 has 13 residues. Trimming cost V 1 base and J 7 bases, with 8 bases left between them. Germline values: CDR1 MGHRA, CDR2 YSYEKL. This receptor was identified in a female patient aged 2-9 years who had a stem cell transplant for aplastic anemia, so the T cells may come from the graft donor. Sequenced material: PBMCs, mostly from graft donor cells, taken 180 days after TCRalphabeta/CD19-depleted stem cell transplant. This chain uses TRBV4-1 with TRBJ2-4; D not certain. Here the CDR3 DNA reads TGCGCCAGCAGCCAAGGAACTTTGAACATTCAGTACTTC. Translating it yields CASSQGTLNIQYF.